This T cell receptor beta chain was profiled in a study of blood T cell repertoires in COVID-19. The wider study: PBMCs, B-cell-depleted T cells, or T cells provided the cDNA or gDNA that made up the material.

V was clipped by 0 bases and J by 3 bases; unmatched bases: 3. CDR3 length equals 16 residues. CDR1 is SGHDN, CDR2 FVKESK, per germline. Original processing methods: Reference gene primer amplification yielded estimated nucleated cell counts. Data came from immunoSEQ multiplex PCR; TCRdb stores just in-frame clones and leaves some out. D and trimming were read from the DNA, whereas the V and J calls and clone size are those reported in that table. The sample has fewer than 100,000 clones, around 72% seen once. Sequenced sample: peripheral blood. The chain recombines TRBV14 with TRBJ2-7; 12 bases are shared with TRBD2. The source of this sequence is a man in his 70s with acute or convalescent COVID-19. The CDR3 DNA follows: TGTGCCAGCAGCCAAGAGACTAGCGGGAGTTTCTACGAGCAGTACTTC. Translation: CASSQETSGSFYEQYF.